The entry below describes one T cell receptor (beta chain). This clonotype has a handful of counts. Its antigen remains unidentified. No base-level quality is on record; no much larger clone is a single base apart. The record originates from a study of blood T cells in healthy people across ages (dated by TCRdb to between 2014 and 2017). Regarding the study in general: Template switching captured roughly one uniquely barcoded TCR beta cDNA molecule per two T cells in model experiments. The donors were divided into four age groups: young (average approximately 17 years), middle-aged (approximately 39), aged (roughly 66) and long-lived (roughly 82). To track age-related changes in TCR beta repertoire diversity, the study relied on deep sequencing normalized with unique cDNA molecular identifiers. Using the same blood draw, the study looked at two additional independent replicas of 1 million unique cDNA reads for two donors, one aged 18 to 30 and the other aged 80 or older. Broad study findings and their caveats: Compared with the aged group, the long-lived group had more naive CD4+ T cells, fewer expanded clones and increased TCR diversity, a pattern suggesting age selection. There was a strong correlation between observed TCR beta diversity and the percentage of naive T cells measured by flow cytometry. Bulk unsorted PBMC profiling prevented conclusive comparison of naive and antigen-experienced compartments. The CMV infection status of donors was not known, potentially confounding age-related changes in expanded clonotypes. Observed TCR beta diversity per million T cells fell roughly linearly with age, and a significant reduction was already apparent by age roughly 41. Estimates of total diversity from one million sequenced T cells were regarded as lower bounds and underestimates.

Systemically healthy Caucasian individuals from Russia, some 38 in total and aged roughly 6 to 100 years, were included as donors. Each donor gave ten milliliters of peripheral blood, drawn into EDTA-treated Vacutainer tubes. Ficoll-Paque density-gradient centrifugation was used to isolate PBMCs, with at least 7 million per sample. Total RNA was extracted from PBMCs with Trizol reagent, with at least 5 micrograms obtained per sample. Naive CD45RAhigh/CD27high T cell percentages were measured by flow cytometry on a PBMC aliquot from every donor. Library method: 5' RACE. Reads for this sample came from an Illumina HiSeq 2500. A second PCR of roughly 7 to 11 cycles was performed with a sample-barcoded 5' primer and a J-beta primer mix. A unique molecular identifier was introduced onto each TCR beta cDNA molecule by a template-switch 5' adaptor carrying 12 random nucleotides. Each sample yielded at least 3 million CDR3-containing paired-end reads. All of the RNA was converted into first-strand cDNA using the Mint cDNA synthesis kit, with a TRBC-specific oligonucleotide serving as the primer. All cDNA was treated with uracil-DNA glycosylase and then went through a first 18-cycle PCR with the universal primers M1SS and BC2_uni_R. On the study's bioinformatics: For normalization, 1 million high-quality reads, each with a distinct molecular identifier, were randomly selected from each sample. Instead of being binned into consensus sequences, reads with shared molecular identifiers were discarded. MiTCR, with a Q25 quality threshold and the strictest error-elimination algorithm, was used for CDR3 identification, clonotype clustering and error correction. Lower-bound total TCR beta diversity was estimated with a nonparametric unseen species model using Euler transformation. The public reads were quality trimmed at Q25 with fastp and then assembled into clones with MiXCR by TCRdb, keeping productive beta chains. Every distinct CDR3 protein forms one entry, paired with its most common genes and DNA. None of the V and J calls come from the authors' own analysis; TCRdb made them. This sample comprises 600,000 to 1,000,000 distinct CDR3 sequences, approximately 25% of them detected only once. Around 3.6% of the sample rests with the top ten.

From the germline V gene (reference sequence), CDR1 is PRHDT and CDR2 is FYEKMQ. The CDR3 goes from the cysteine to the phenylalanine over 15 residues. Only CDR3 DNA remains: 45 bases, in frame from the first base. V drops 2 bases and J drops 2 bases, leaving 12 bases in between. These data were also reused for a study on T cells of mothers and their children. As described in the second report: Donors were nine systemically healthy Caucasian individuals: three mothers and their six children. cDNA synthesis used all of the extracted RNA, with roughly 1.5 ug of RNA in each 15 ul reaction. In the second PCR, the M1S primer added sample barcodes and 2-4 random nucleotides. Each mother yielded over 8.5 million TCR beta CDR3 reads and each child 2.5 million to 3.5 million reads. In both related and unrelated pairs, thymic selection shapes the output of TCR recombination in a similar way, with inherited differences having only a minor effect. Related mother-child pairs always showed normalized repertoire overlap that was slightly higher than in unrelated mother-child pairs, though the difference was never significant. No persistent microchimeric T cell clones were found, with a detection sensitivity of 80 to 100 clones per million clonotypes. Deep NGS was used in the study to compare the TCR beta repertoires of mothers and children and to look for features that separate related mother-child pairs from unrelated individuals. On average, the children were approximately 11 +/- 4 years old, while the mothers were about 38 +/- 4 years old. After adapters were ligated using NEBNext reagents, the libraries underwent 100+100 nt paired-end sequencing on an Illumina HiSeq 2000. Mother and child libraries were prepared a month apart and sequenced in separate runs to prevent cross-contamination. For each donor, somewhere between about 450,000 and 2,000,000 distinct TCR beta clonotypes were identified. Naive TCR beta clonotypes were estimated from low-frequency clonotypes matched to each donor's FACS-determined naive share, without sorting.

Sample: blood. This chain is built from TRBV13 and TRBJ2-5; the D gene may be TRBD1 or TRBD2, since each aligns over 5 bases. This clonotype was sampled from a boy between 10 and 17 years old in good health. CDR3 sequence: CASSLFTGGQETQYF. The nucleotide sequence reads as follows: TGTGCCAGCAGCTTATTTACAGGCGGGCAAGAGACCCAGTACTTC. Reference TRBV13 and TRBJ2-5 genes cover what lies past the CDR3, so the full variable domain is AAGVIQSPRHLIKEKRETATLKCYPIPRHDTVYWYQQGPGQDPQFLISFYEKMQSDKGSIPDRFSAQQFSDYHSELNMSSLELGDSALYFCASSLFTGGQETQYFGPGTRLLVL.